This record concerns one T cell receptor beta chain sequence. This clonotype has only one observation. What antigen it recognizes has not been identified. This may be a read error, as it is one base from a much larger clone. The data derive from a study of human T cells and chemical hapten exposure listed by TCRdb under 2021. Regarding the complete study: For sensitization, 2% DPC in acetone was applied to an approximately 2 cm by approximately 2 cm area of upper inner arm skin. Patients additionally received weekly therapeutic DPC doses to the scalp throughout the approximately 24-week study period. Patch tests used Finn chambers with 0.01% DPC on the upper back, scored after 6 days by International Contact Dermatitis Research Group standards. The patient cohort, mostly female, included alopecia areata with under or over 50% scalp involvement, alopecia totalis and alopecia universalis. Libraries were pooled for sequencing, and variation in per-sample TCR yields was attributed mainly to small differences in library volumes within the pool. In alopecia patients, the study followed how the peripheral blood TCR repertoire changed in vivo over primary and secondary sensitization to diphenylcyclopropenone (DPC), a hapten. Blood was sampled from patients pre-sensitization (week 0) and at 2, 6 and about 24 weeks after DPC sensitization. Roughly 30 alopecia patients provided blood for TCR sequencing at one to four time points (pre-sensitization, 2, 6 and 24 weeks). General conclusions and limits of the study: Repeated subsampling changed both the strength of the expansion versus patch-test correlation and the threshold at which that correlation became significant. Alopecia, a presumed autoimmune disease, was present in all patients, so the immune response of the patients might differ from that of healthy individuals. DPC sensitization did not change how many TCRs were above 1 in 1000 frequency, and no evidence was found of alterations in global repertoire structure. Compared with pre-sensitization or healthy control sets, expanded TCRs formed significantly more large CDR3 similarity clusters, which is consistent with antigen-driven responses. Patch test score correlated positively with the number of PT1 expanded TCRs, reaching significance at thresholds 8, 16 and 32 but not at 4.

The CDR3 holds 13 amino acids from the cysteine to the phenylalanine. The entry retains the CDR3 DNA only, 39 bases that are in frame from base 1. CDR1 and CDR2, looked up from the germline V gene (reference sequence), are LNHDA and SQIVND. This specimen's time point label, per the study, means: patch test 1, 2 weeks after DPC sensitization. In the paper's terms, the treatment or condition label means: therapeutic diphenylcyclopropenone sensitization with weekly scalp DPC. At each patch-test visit, blood was drawn before the patch test was applied. Patients were eligible if aged 18 to 70, diagnosed with alopecia and judged suitable for DPC therapy, and pregnant patients were excluded. Unfractionated whole blood was collected in Tempus Blood RNA tubes, and total RNA was extracted from that blood. Preparation of the library involved RACE. This sample was sequenced with a NextSeq 500. During library preparation, unique molecular identifiers were attached to individual cDNA molecules so that TCRs could be counted quantitatively and reproducibly. For every blood RNA sample, sequencing covered both the TCR alpha and TCR beta chains. The authors processed their data as follows. The median number of TCRs per sample was approximately 98,000, ranging from roughly 20,000 to 690,600. The Decombinator software suite was used to annotate the V, J and CDR3 of the TCR reads. To make PS versus PT1 abundance plots, every sample was subsampled to the same number of TCRs (28,000). Expanded TCRs were defined as absent before sensitization and observed at least eight times at the 2-week time point. TCRdb itself trimmed the public reads at Q25 with fastp, ran MiXCR and retained productive beta chains. Entries are consolidated by CDR3 protein sequence, retaining the most common genes and DNA. TCRdb's processing, not the authors', yielded these V and J calls. The table for this sample lists around 120,000 distinct CDR3 sequences; roughly an eighth of them were counted only once. Together, the top ten hold approximately 0.92% of the sample.

The V and J genes are TRBV19 and TRBJ1-5; the D segment cannot be called with confidence. This specimen was whole blood, taken in connection with sensitization to the hapten diphenylcyclopropenone (DPC). This clonotype originated in a young man with alopecia areata. Some clones in this sample may be carry-over from other donors' samples. CDR3 loop: CASSTFLYQPQRF. The nucleotide sequence is given as TGTGCCAGTAGTACCTTCCTCTATCAGCCCCAGCGTTTT.